The 11 T cell receptor beta chains below were found in one sample sequenced in a study of beta chain features in type 1 diabetes (dated by TCRdb to the late 2010s). The library was generated by the immunoSEQ multiplex PCR assay. The entire amount of isolated RNA was reverse transcribed using the High Capacity cDNA Reverse Transcription Kit, so the sequenced TCRB transcripts were expressed ones. TCRdb obtained this table from immuneACCESS and retained in-frame rearrangements with V and J assigned. These tables miss some clones; where compared with another copy, unresolved V genes account for less than half of the shortfall, and the remainder is unexplained. The sample has some 500,000 clones on record, 9.5% to 12% of them singletons. About 0.045% of the sample belongs to the ten largest clones. The sample taken for sequencing was naive CD4+ T cells from blood. This sample's cell subset or site label indicates: true naive CD4+ T cells. The receptors originated from a woman younger than 30 in good health.

This clone was recorded a few times. The genes are TRBV13 and TRBJ2-6, with D possibly matching TRBD2 (5 bases). In germline, CDR1 is PRHDT, CDR2 FYEKMQ (reference sequence). The CDR3 sequence is 14 residues long. Trimming took 3 bases from V and 5 from J, leaving 8 bases between them. In nucleotides, the CDR3 is TGTGCCAGCAGCTTCGGGGATCGGGCCAACGTCCTGACTTTC. Protein: CASSFGDRANVLTF.

A few counts support this clone. This chain's CDR3 is CSVDRGTNEKLFF. The CDR3 DNA follows: TGCAGCGTTGACAGGGGGACTAATGAAAAACTGTTTTTT. V is TRBV29-1 and J is TRBJ1-4; 7 bases match TRBD1. CDR1 and CDR2 (germline): SQVTM, ANQGSEA. The CDR3 extends over 13 amino acids. V dropped 3 bases and J dropped 2; count of bases not matched to a gene: 0.

CDR3 bases: TGTGCCAGCTCAAAAGCCCAGGGGGACGTCTCCGGGGAGCTGTTTTTT. Protein product: CASSKAQGDVSGELFF. The chain links TRBV18 to TRBJ2-2, with 7 nucleotides matching TRBD1. Germline V gene sequence: CDR1 KGHSH, CDR2 LQKENI. The CDR3 runs 16 residues. Trimming removed 5 bases from V and 6 bases from J; junction bases left unmatched: 12.

This clone was seen more than once but under ten times. This chain links TRBV29-1 with TRBJ1-2; D is uncertain. Germline V gene sequence: CDR1 SQVTM, CDR2 ANQGSEA. V was cut by 4 bases and J by 4 bases, with 16 bases left in between. This CDR3 region has 14 residues. The CDR3 spells CSVATEERRYGYTF. The CDR3 DNA follows: TGCAGCGTTGCAACTGAGGAGAGACGCTATGGCTACACCTTC.

This rearrangement joins TRBV28 to TRBJ1-6, with TRBD1 matching over 7 bases. Per germline, CDR1 MDHEN and CDR2 SYDVKM. Trimming removed 8 bases from V and 4 bases from J; junction bases left unmatched: 14. The CDR3 contains 17 residues. CDR3 nucleotide sequence: TGTGCCAGCCGCGCCCCGGGAGGGGGCGGGTATAATTCACCCCTCCACTTT. This translates into CASRAPGGGGYNSPLHF. Variable domain in full (rest from reference TRBV28 and TRBJ1-6): DVKVTQSSRYLVKRTGEKVFLECVQDMDHENMFWYRQDPGLGLRLIYFSYDVKMKEKGDIPEGYSVSREKKERFSLILESASTNQTSMYLCASRAPGGGGYNSPLHFGNGTRLTVT.

The chain is built from TRBV7-6 and TRBJ2-3; no firm D call. V was trimmed by 5 bases and J by 0 bases, leaving 6 bases between them. CDR1 is SGHVS, CDR2 FNYEAQ, per germline. CDR3 length: 13 residues. The DNA of the CDR3 is TGTGCCAGCAGCCGTAAGAGCACAGATACGCAGTATTTT. It is translated as CASSRKSTDTQYF.

The rearrangement links TRBV7-9 to TRBJ2-3; D is unresolved. The CDR3 contains 14 residues. V shed 4 bases and J shed 1 base, with 9 bases lying between them. CDR1 and CDR2 (germline): SEHNR, FQNEAQ (reference sequence). The CDR3 loop reads CASSSPRGTDTQYF. As DNA, the CDR3 is TGTGCCAGCAGCTCCCCTCGGGGCACAGATACGCAGTATTTT.

Written as DNA, the CDR3 is TGCAGCGGCACGTTCGGGAACACTGAAGCTTTCTTT. Translated: CSGTFGNTEAFF. The chain has TRBV29-1 and TRBJ1-1; D ambiguous. V was pared by 7 bases and J by 1 base, with 10 bases between. The CDR3 is made up of 12 amino acids. The germline V gene encodes CDR1 SQVTM and CDR2 ANQGSEA.

This clone has just a few counts. The chain combines TRBV9 with TRBJ2-6, with TRBD1 as a possible D gene (6 bases). This CDR3 is 17 amino acids long. Trimming took off 0 bases at V and 0 bases at J, with 10 bases between the two ends. The germline V gene encodes CDR1 SGDLS and CDR2 YYNGEE. The CDR3 coding sequence is TGTGCCAGCAGCGTAGCAGGGGCCCGCTCTGGGGCCAACGTCCTGACTTTC. Its protein product is CASSVAGARSGANVLTF. The full variable domain, with the rest looked up from reference TRBV9 and TRBJ2-6, is DSGVTQTPKHLITATGQRVTLRCSPRSGDLSVYWYQQSLDQGLQFLIQYYNGEERAKGNILERFSAQQFPDLHSELNLSSLELGDSALYFCASSVAGARSGANVLTFGAGSRLTVL.

This clone was picked up a small number of times. The V gene is TRBV2, the J gene TRBJ2-7, with a possible D match to TRBD2 (7 bases). CDR3 length: 18 amino acids. Per the germline V gene, CDR1 is SNHLY and CDR2 is FYNNEI. The V end was cut by 6 bases, the J end by 6 bases, with 30 bases between. The DNA for the CDR3 is TGTGCCAGCAGGCATAGGGCCATGACAGGTCCGGGACTACGCGAGCAGTACGTC. Translating it yields CASRHRAMTGPGLREQYV.

The table lists this clone with a few counts. The chain links TRBV25-1 to TRBJ2-5, with 15 bases lining up with TRBD2. CDR3 size: 16 residues. J gave up 4 bases and V 6 bases, and 6 bases lay outside the gene matches. CDR1 is MGHDK and CDR2 is SYGVNS in the germline V gene. CDR3 sequence (DNA): TGTGCCAGCAGCCTCGGACTAGCGGGGGGGCTAGAGACCCAGTACTTC. Translation gives CASSLGLAGGLETQYF. Supplemented by reference TRBV25-1 and TRBJ2-5, the full variable domain reads EADIYQTPRYLVIGTGKKITLECSQTMGHDKMYWYQQDPGMELHLIHYSYGVNSTEKGDLSSESTVSRIRTEHFPLTLESARPSHTSQYLCASSLGLAGGLETQYFGPGTRLLVL.